The 28 T cell receptor beta chains listed next were all sequenced from one sample in a study of cytomegalovirus exposure and HLA in healthy donors. Use of 60 Vbeta and 13 Jbeta primers characterized the PCR. TCRdb's copy holds only in-frame clones and misses some; the assay was immunoSEQ multiplex PCR. There are 90,000 to 120,000 clones in the sample; 74% occur only once, and around 15% lies in the top ten. The sequenced material came from PBMCs. Receptors originate from a woman aged 40 to 50 in good health and CMV-seropositive.

The chain uses TRBV6-5 and TRBJ2-7, with TRBD1 identical over 11 bases. The CDR3 runs to 14 residues. The germline CDR1 and CDR2 sequences are MNHEY and SVGAGI. V was clipped by 5 bases and J by 3 bases; unmatched bases: 3. The CDR3 DNA reads as TGTGCCAGCAGTCTTGGGACAGGGGGCTACGAGCAGTACTTC. Its translation is CASSLGTGGYEQYF.

The chain is built from TRBV19 and TRBJ1-2; the D gene is possibly TRBD1 (6 bases). The CDR3 consists of 13 residues. Looked up from germline, CDR1 is LNHDA and CDR2 is SQIVND (reference sequence). V was trimmed by 5 bases and J by 5 bases, leaving 12 bases between them. The CDR3 coding sequence is TGTGCCAGTAGTGGGCTACAGGGATATGGCTACACCTTC. It specifies CASSGLQGYGYTF.

The rearrangement uses TRBV29-1 and TRBJ1-2, with D perhaps TRBD1 (6 bases). Trimming took off 5 bases at V and 4 bases at J, with 11 bases between the two ends. The CDR3 runs 12 residues. CDR1 is SQVTM and CDR2 is ANQGSEA in the germline V gene. CDR3 protein: CSVSDRTYGYTF. CDR3 sequence (DNA): TGCAGCGTTTCCGACAGGACCTATGGCTACACCTTC.

This chain connects TRBV4-1 to TRBJ1-2, with D possibly being TRBD1 (6 bases). Trimming stripped 1 base from V and 4 bases from J, with 16 bases between. This CDR3 is built from 16 residues. CDR1 is MGHRA, CDR2 YSYEKL, per germline. For the CDR3, the DNA is TGCGCCAGCAGCCAAGCTCCAGGGGCAGGCGTCTATGGCTACACCTTC. This translates into CASSQAPGAGVYGYTF.

This chain joins TRBV23-1 and TRBJ1-3, with 9 bases identical to TRBD1. TRBV23-1 is flagged as an ORF with uncertain function. V shed 2 bases, J shed 6 bases, and the junction held 11 bases outside the gene matches. CDR3 length: 17 amino acids. CDR3 protein: CASSQPPGQGGKNTIYF. The CDR3 DNA reads as TGCGCCAGCAGTCAACCTCCGGGACAGGGCGGAAAAAACACCATATATTTT.

The chain recombines TRBV15 with TRBJ1-5, with a tentative D call TRBD1 (5 bases). The CDR3 loop spans 15 amino acids. V lost 5 bases to trimming and J lost 9 bases, with 20 bases between them. Germline CDR1 and CDR2: LNHNV and YYDKDF (reference sequence). The CDR3 region is CATSSGGAGLVPQHF. The CDR3 DNA follows: TGTGCCACCAGCTCCGGAGGGGCGGGGTTGGTGCCCCAGCATTTT.

DNA for the CDR3: TGTGCCAGCAGTGAATTAGGACAGGGGGCCATCCAGCATTTT. Translating gives CASSELGQGAIQHF. The chain joins TRBV2 to TRBJ1-5, with TRBD1 identical over 11 bases. Germline lookup yields CDR1 SNHLY and CDR2 FYNNEI. CDR3 length equals 14 residues. V shed 2 bases and J 12 bases; nucleotides not matched to a gene: 6. Drawing the rest from reference TRBV2 and TRBJ1-5, the complete variable domain is EPEVTQTPSHQVTQMGQEVILRCVPISNHLYFYWYRQILGQKVEFLVSFYNNEISEKSEIFDDQFSVERPDGSNFTLKIRSTKLEDSAMYFCASSELGQGAIQHFGDGTRLSIL.

This clone was seen only a few times. This chain joins TRBV7-8 and TRBJ2-5; tentative D call: TRBD2 (5 bases). CDR1 and CDR2 (germline): SGHVS, FQNEAQ. Deletions cut 8 bases from V and 4 bases from J, with 17 bases between. This CDR3 is 14 amino acids long. CDR3 sequence: CASGSSRGSETQYF. The CDR3 nucleotides are TGTGCCAGCGGATCAAGTCGGGGATCAGAGACCCAGTACTTC.

The chain links TRBV19 to TRBJ2-2; no clear D. This CDR3 spans 16 amino acids. Germline V CDR1 and CDR2: LNHDA, SQIVND (reference sequence). V lost 1 base to trimming and J lost 5 bases, with 14 bases between them. In DNA, the CDR3 is TGTGCCAGTAGTATAGTCGATCTTTCTGAGACCGGGGAGCTGTTTTTT. Its protein product is CASSIVDLSETGELFF.

In this sample, this clone turned up once. The chain carries TRBV13 and TRBJ2-7; D gene uncertain. The germline V gene has CDR1 PRHDT and CDR2 FYEKMQ (reference sequence). The CDR3 consists of 12 residues. Trimming left V 3 bases short and J 4 bases short, with 7 bases between. The CDR3 region is CASSLTGYEQYF. The CDR3 nucleotides are TGTGCCAGCAGCTTGACCGGGTACGAGCAGTACTTC.

The chain uses TRBV7-8 and TRBJ2-5, with 7 positions matching TRBD1. The CDR3 contains 16 residues. CDR1 is SGHVS, CDR2 FQNEAQ, per germline. The ends lost 6 bases at V and 1 base at J; junction bases unmatched: 11. The CDR3: CASSLTPGQPQETQYF. Here the CDR3 DNA reads TGTGCCAGCAGTCTTACGCCGGGACAGCCCCAAGAGACCCAGTACTTC.

This clone was seen once. V usage is TRBV18 and J usage is TRBJ2-7, with 7 nucleotides matching TRBD1. Germline assignment: CDR1 KGHSH and CDR2 LQKENI. The CDR3 sequence is 13 residues long. V trimming: 4 bases; J trimming: 5 bases; junction bases outside the gene matches: 5. The CDR3 spells CASSRGQDDEQYF. For the CDR3, the DNA is TGTGCCAGCTCACGCGGACAGGATGACGAGCAGTACTTC. Variable domain in full (rest from reference TRBV18 and TRBJ2-7): NAGVMQNPRHLVRRRGQEARLRCSPMKGHSHVYWYRQLPEEGLKFMVYLQKENIIDESGMPKERFSAEFPKEGPSILRIQQVVRGDSAAYFCASSRGQDDEQYFGPGTRLTVT.

This clone was found a few times. This chain connects TRBV5-4 to TRBJ2-3; 12 bases agree with TRBD2. The CDR3 is 16 amino acids. The germline CDR1 and CDR2 sequences are SGHNT and YYREEE (reference sequence). The J segment lost 0 bases and the V segment lost 3 bases, leaving 2 bases of the junction unmatched. The CDR3 loop reads CASSSGLAGSTDTQYF. CDR3 nucleotide sequence: TGTGCCAGCAGCTCCGGACTAGCGGGAAGCACAGATACGCAGTATTTT.

The rearrangement uses TRBV7-9 and TRBJ1-4; TRBD1 agrees at 7 bases. The J segment lost 7 bases and the V segment lost 0 bases, leaving 2 bases of the junction unmatched. Germline V gene lookup returns CDR1 SEHNR and CDR2 FQNEAQ (reference sequence). The CDR3 runs 14 residues. The CDR3 reads CASSLATGFEKLFF. Here the CDR3 DNA reads TGTGCCAGCAGCTTAGCGACAGGGTTTGAAAAACTGTTTTTT.

This chain links TRBV15 with TRBJ2-7, with TRBD1 identical over 11 bases. With V trimmed by 5 bases and J by 4 bases, 1 base remained unmatched. Germline V gives CDR1 LNHNV, CDR2 YYDKDF (reference sequence). The length of the CDR3 is 13 residues. CDR3 sequence reads: CATSRDRGYEQYF. The CDR3 DNA is TGTGCCACCAGCCGGGACAGGGGGTACGAGCAGTACTTC.

The chain employs TRBV5-6 and TRBJ2-1; 12 nucleotides agree with TRBD1. Germline V gene sequence: CDR1 SGHDT, CDR2 YYEEEE. CDR3 length: 19 residues. V was pared by 2 bases and J by 6 bases, with 15 bases of the junction left unmatched. CDR3 DNA sequence: TGTGCCAGCAGCTTTCCCGGGACAGGGGGCTCCCTGAAGGGCAATGAGCAGTTCTTC. The encoded protein is CASSFPGTGGSLKGNEQFF.

The table lists this clone with a count of one. The V call is TRBV30, the J call TRBJ2-7, with TRBD1 identical over 7 bases. Germline V CDR1 and CDR2: GTSNPN, SVGIG (reference sequence). The CDR3 is 15 amino acids. V dropped 3 bases and J dropped 5; count of bases not matched to a gene: 13. The CDR3 nucleotides are TGTGCCTGGAGCCGCCTTTACAGGGGCGGCGACGAGCAGTACTTC. As protein: CAWSRLYRGGDEQYF.

The chain uses TRBV6-5 and TRBJ1-4, with unresolved D. Germline loops: CDR1 MNHEY, CDR2 SVGAGI. The CDR3 is made up of 15 amino acids. Trimming took 0 bases from V and 8 from J, leaving 13 bases between them. CDR3 in amino acids: CASSYSGIEGEKLFF. CDR3 nucleotide sequence: TGTGCCAGCAGTTACTCGGGGATTGAGGGCGAAAAACTGTTTTTT.

About this clone: This same CDR3 is encoded by further DNA sequences in the sample. The rearrangement uses TRBV30 and TRBJ1-4, with D hard to call. CDR1 and CDR2 (germline): GTSNPN, SVGIG (reference sequence). V was pared by 3 bases and J by 0 bases, with 8 bases between. The CDR3 has 14 residues. This chain's CDR3 is CAWSLGATNEKLFF. Written as DNA, the CDR3 is TGTGCCTGGAGCCTCGGGGCAACTAATGAAAAACTGTTTTTT.

The chain employs TRBV27 and TRBJ1-6; 9 bases agree with TRBD1. The CDR3 loop spans 19 amino acids. CDR1 and CDR2 (germline): MNHEY, SMNVEV (reference sequence). The V and J ends lost 6 bases and 10 bases, in that order; junction bases with no gene match: 22. Here the CDR3 reads CASSRMGSGTGSYESPLHF. The CDR3 region has the DNA TGTGCCAGCAGCCGTATGGGTTCCGGGACAGGGTCTTACGAATCACCCCTCCACTTT.

This sequence joins TRBV10-3 and TRBJ2-7; D perhaps matches TRBD1 (6 bases). This CDR3 comprises 14 residues. V lost 4 bases to trimming and J lost 5 bases, with 15 bases between them. The germline V gene encodes CDR1 ENHRY and CDR2 SYGVKD. The CDR3 DNA is TGTGCCATCAGTGTGGATGGACAGAGGAACGAGCAGTACTTC. Translating it yields CAISVDGQRNEQYF.

This chain links TRBV5-8 with TRBJ2-7, with 9 bases identical to TRBD1. V was pared by 4 bases and J by 5 bases, with 10 bases of the junction left unmatched. Germline lookup yields CDR1 SGHTS and CDR2 YDEGEE. The CDR3 runs to 15 residues. The CDR3 DNA is TGTGCCAGCAGCCCACGGACAGGGGATTCCAACGAGCAGTACTTC. This sequence encodes CASSPRTGDSNEQYF. Looking up the rest from reference TRBV5-8 and TRBJ2-7 gives the full variable domain: EAGVTQSPTHLIKTRGQQATLRCSPISGHTSVYWYQQALGLGLQFLLWYDEGEERNRGNFPPRFSGRQFPNYSSELNVNALELEDSALYLCASSPRTGDSNEQYFGPGTRLTVT.

This clone appeared once. The chain couples TRBV6-1 to TRBJ2-1, with a weak D call TRBD1 (5 bases). V dropped 2 bases and J dropped 6 bases, with 14 bases sitting between them. Germline V gene lookup returns CDR1 MNHNS and CDR2 SASEGT. This CDR3 spans 15 amino acids. CDR3: CASSESWGPLNEQFF. In nucleotides, the CDR3 is TGTGCCAGCAGTGAATCGTGGGGCCCGCTCAATGAGCAGTTCTTC.

This chain uses TRBV20-1 with TRBJ1-1; no clear D gene. This CDR3 contains 10 residues. Germline lookup yields CDR1 DFQATT and CDR2 SNEGSKA (reference sequence). Trimming left V 7 bases short and J 4 bases short, with 7 bases between. In nucleotides, the CDR3 is TGCAGTGTAGAAATCACTGAAGCTTTCTTT. Amino acid sequence: CSVEITEAFF.

For this clone: Germline and junction disagree at one end, which may indicate a read error. V and J are TRBV7-7 and TRBJ2-7; TRBD1 matches 8 bases. The germline CDR1 and CDR2 sequences are SSHAT and FNYEAQ (reference sequence). The CDR3 is 14 amino acids. Here the CDR3 reads CASSLGATGEEQYF. For the CDR3, the DNA is TGTGCTAGCAGCTTAGGGGCGACAGGGGAGGAGCAGTACTTC.

The chain is built from TRBV28 and TRBJ1-6; D is undetermined. Germline values: CDR1 MDHEN, CDR2 SYDVKM. V shed 8 bases and J shed 0 bases, with 11 bases lying between them. The CDR3 contains 15 residues. As DNA, the CDR3 is TGTGCCAGCCAAAGTGGGAGCTCCTATAATTCACCCCTCCACTTT. It yields the protein CASQSGSSYNSPLHF.

In this sample, this clone turned up once. V and J are TRBV7-2 and TRBJ1-2; a weak D match, TRBD1 (6 bases). The ends were cut back, 1 base at V and 4 bases at J, with 10 bases in the middle. Germline CDR1 and CDR2: SGHTA and FQGNSA. The length of the CDR3 is 14 residues. CDR3 sequence (DNA): TGTGCCAGCAGCTTAGTGGCCAGGGGCTATGGCTACACCTTC. Protein product: CASSLVARGYGYTF.

J is TRBJ2-1 and V is TRBV29-1; 7 bases align to TRBD1. The CDR3 length is 15 residues. The germline V gene encodes CDR1 SQVTM and CDR2 ANQGSEA. V shed 6 bases and J 6 bases; nucleotides not matched to a gene: 14. DNA for the CDR3: TGCAGCGTGATGACAGGGAAGAGTTCAGGCAATGAGCAGTTCTTC. Its protein product is CSVMTGKSSGNEQFF.